This TCR beta chain is from a study of technical replicates of blood from a few donors (dated 2017 in TCRdb). CDR1 MNHNY and CDR2 SVGAGI are derived from the germline V gene (reference sequence). For this chain, trimming is 5 bases at the V end and 4 bases at the J end, and the number of junction bases without a gene match is 6. The CDR3 goes from the cysteine to the phenylalanine over 15 residues. CDR3 DNA is the only sequence kept; it has 45 bases, read in frame from the first base. The library was built by means of the immunoSEQ multiplex PCR assay. TCRdb re-hosts the immuneACCESS table, in-frame sequences only. Its copies lack some clones; in the studies checked, an unresolved V gene accounts for under half of them, and the cause for the rest is not known. This sample holds tens of thousands of clones; about 94% were observed only once. 0.2% to 0.3% of the sample is in the top ten clones. This clone was seen a single time. Its binding antigen is unknown. Base-call qualities are not available, and no considerably larger clone is one nucleotide away.

The clonotype comes from a human donor in good health. The V and J genes are TRBV6-6 and TRBJ2-3, and TRBD2 matches 10 of the central bases. The sequencing sample was made of T cells isolated from PBMCs. The nucleotides read TGTGCCAGCAGTCGAGCGGGAGGGAGGTCAGATACGCAGTATTTT. The encoded protein is CASSRAGGRSDTQYF.